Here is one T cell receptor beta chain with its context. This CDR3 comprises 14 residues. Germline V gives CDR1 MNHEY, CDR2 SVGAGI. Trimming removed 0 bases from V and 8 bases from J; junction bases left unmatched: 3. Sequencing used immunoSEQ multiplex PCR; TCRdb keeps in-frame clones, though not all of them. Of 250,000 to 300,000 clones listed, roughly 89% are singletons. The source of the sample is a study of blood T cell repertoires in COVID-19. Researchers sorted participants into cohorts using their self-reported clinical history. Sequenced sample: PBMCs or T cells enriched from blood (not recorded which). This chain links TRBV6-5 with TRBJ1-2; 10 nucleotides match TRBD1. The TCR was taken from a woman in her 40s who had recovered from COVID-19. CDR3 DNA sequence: TGTGCCAGCAGTTACTCCCGGACAGGGGGAGGCTACACCTTC. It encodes CASSYSRTGGGYTF.